These 14 T cell receptor beta chains share one sample of origin, sequenced in a study of shared clonotypes between healthy human individuals. Naive CD8 populations comprised CD45RO-negative cells positively selected for CCR7, excluding terminally differentiated effector memory CD45RA+ cells. Measured with immunoSEQ multiplex PCR; TCRdb has only the in-frame clones, and not every one. This sample has some 2.1 million clones, with over 85% found just once. Sequenced material: naive CD8+ T cells from PBMCs. The source of these receptors is a man aged 18 to 29 in good health. Some clones in this sample may be carry-over from other donors' samples.

Comments on this clone: Other nucleotide sequences from this sample produce the same CDR3. V usage is TRBV4-3 and J usage is TRBJ2-1; D perhaps matches TRBD1 (6 bases). From germline, CDR1 is LGHNA and CDR2 YSLEER. This CDR3 is 14 amino acids long. With 0 bases removed from V and 4 bases from J, the gap between germline ends came to 7 bases. The CDR3 spells CASSQDRGYNEQFF. In nucleotides, the CDR3 is TGCGCCAGCAGCCAAGATAGGGGGTACAATGAGCAGTTCTTC.

Concerning this clone: Different DNA sequences within this sample yield the same CDR3. The chain couples TRBV7-9 to TRBJ1-5; weak D call: TRBD1 (6 bases). Trimming took off 1 base at V and 6 bases at J, with 10 bases between the two ends. Looked up from germline, CDR1 is SEHNR and CDR2 is FQNEAQ (reference sequence). This CDR3 comprises 14 residues. In DNA, the CDR3 is TGTGCCAGCAGCTTAGGGCAGGGGAGTCAGCCCCAGCATTTT. It codes for CASSLGQGSQPQHF.

The genes are TRBV9 and TRBJ1-5; 7 positions match TRBD1. The CDR3 is 17 amino acids. With 1 base clipped from V and 2 bases from J, the junction kept 9 bases outside the gene matches. Germline CDR1 reads SGDLS; CDR2 reads YYNGEE. In DNA, the CDR3 is TGTGCCAGCAGCGTAAGGTCAGGGGGGGAAGGCAATCAGCCCCAGCATTTT. Translated, it gives CASSVRSGGEGNQPQHF. Variable domain in full (rest from reference TRBV9 and TRBJ1-5): DSGVTQTPKHLITATGQRVTLRCSPRSGDLSVYWYQQSLDQGLQFLIQYYNGEERAKGNILERFSAQQFPDLHSELNLSSLELGDSALYFCASSVRSGGEGNQPQHFGDGTRLSIL.

The gene calls are TRBV5-4 and TRBJ2-2; the D is unclear. The CDR3 spans 16 residues. Deletions cut 0 bases from V and 6 bases from J, with 15 bases between. The germline gives CDR1 SGHNT, CDR2 YYREEE (reference sequence). The CDR3 sequence is CASSLVPWGSSGELFF. DNA for the CDR3: TGTGCCAGCAGCTTGGTGCCCTGGGGTAGCTCCGGGGAGCTGTTTTTT.

The chain carries TRBV10-3 and TRBJ2-7, with 9 bases fitting TRBD2. The length of the CDR3 is 16 residues. Looked up from germline, CDR1 is ENHRY and CDR2 is SYGVKD. V shed 3 bases, J shed 5 bases, and the junction held 11 bases outside the gene matches. CDR3 protein: CAISDMSGRRDHEQYF. CDR3 DNA: TGTGCCATCAGTGACATGAGCGGGAGGAGGGACCACGAGCAGTACTTC.

The rearrangement uses TRBV16 and TRBJ2-3, with D perhaps TRBD2 (5 bases). Germline CDR1 and CDR2: KGHSY and FQNENV. This CDR3 is built from 14 residues. Trimming took 7 bases from V and 0 from J, leaving 11 bases between them. The DNA of the CDR3 is TGTGCCAGCACCCGGGGTGATAGCACAGATACGCAGTATTTT. Amino acids: CASTRGDSTDTQYF.

The chain is built from TRBV15 and TRBJ1-2, with TRBD1 matching over 8 bases. With V trimmed by 1 base and J by 3 bases, 25 bases remained unmatched. This CDR3 is 22 amino acids long. Germline CDR1 and CDR2: LNHNV and YYDKDF (reference sequence). This CDR3 is CATSRAHWTGQTLLTNYYGYTF. The CDR3 nucleotides read TGTGCCACCAGCAGAGCCCACTGGACAGGGCAAACCCTTTTAACAAACTACTATGGCTACACCTTC. The variable domain in full, completed from reference TRBV15 and TRBJ1-2, reads DAMVIQNPRYQVTQFGKPVTLSCSQTLNHNVMYWYQQKSSQAPKLLFHYYDKDFNNEADTPDNFQSRRPNTSFCFLDIRSPGLGDTAMYLCATSRAHWTGQTLLTNYYGYTFGSGTRLTVV.

V is TRBV9 and J is TRBJ1-1; unclear D gene. The germline V gene encodes CDR1 SGDLS and CDR2 YYNGEE. Trimming left V 3 bases short and J 2 bases short, with 17 bases between. This CDR3 is 16 amino acids long. CDR3 in amino acids: CASSDQPGIGNTEAFF. The CDR3 DNA sequence: TGTGCCAGCAGCGACCAGCCCGGGATAGGAAACACTGAAGCTTTCTTT.

This clone occurred once. The chain combines TRBV9 with TRBJ1-1; D remains ambiguous. Trimming cost V 3 bases and J 1 base, with 10 bases left between them. The CDR3 contains 14 residues. Germline lookup yields CDR1 SGDLS and CDR2 YYNGEE. CDR3 in amino acids: CASSERTGNTEAFF. CDR3 DNA sequence: TGTGCCAGCAGCGAGAGGACGGGGAACACTGAAGCTTTCTTT.

The genes are TRBV7-9 and TRBJ1-3, with D perhaps TRBD1 (5 bases). Germline V gene lookup returns CDR1 SEHNR and CDR2 FQNEAQ (reference sequence). V was cut by 5 bases and J by 0 bases, with 11 bases left in between. The CDR3 loop spans 15 amino acids. Here the CDR3 reads CASSPEGSSGNTIYF. CDR3 DNA: TGTGCCAGCAGCCCCGAGGGGAGCTCTGGAAACACCATATATTTT.

The J gene is TRBJ2-5, the V gene TRBV4-3, with TRBD2 identical over 9 bases. The length of the CDR3 is 16 residues. Trimming removed 0 bases from V and 6 bases from J; junction bases left unmatched: 8. Germline values: CDR1 LGHNA, CDR2 YSLEER. In DNA form, the CDR3 reads TGCGCCAGCAGCCAAGATGTCTCACTAGCGGGCCAGACCCAGTACTTC. This translates into CASSQDVSLAGQTQYF.

V usage is TRBV7-8 and J usage is TRBJ1-1, with D uncertain. Germline V CDR1 and CDR2: SGHVS, FQNEAQ. CDR3 length: 15 residues. The V end was cut by 2 bases, the J end by 1 base, with 11 bases between. For the CDR3, the DNA is TGTGCCAGCAGCTTATCTCTGGGCCCGAACACTGAAGCTTTCTTT. Its translation is CASSLSLGPNTEAFF.

The genes are TRBV27 and TRBJ1-1; D is unresolved. V lost 3 bases and J 3 bases, leaving 8 bases between the germline ends. Germline CDR1 is MNHEY and CDR2 is SMNVEV (reference sequence). The CDR3 spans 13 residues. CDR3 in DNA: TGTGCCAGCAGTTTGGTGGGGTACACTGAAGCTTTCTTT. Protein: CASSLVGYTEAFF.

This rearrangement joins TRBV11-2 to TRBJ2-7; D perhaps matches TRBD1 (6 bases). Germline values: CDR1 SGHAT, CDR2 FQNNGV. Trimming removed 3 bases from V and 3 bases from J, with 12 bases in between. This CDR3 contains 14 residues. CDR3 loop: CASSFTRGGYEQYF. CDR3 bases: TGTGCCAGCAGCTTCACCAGGGGTGGCTACGAGCAGTACTTC.